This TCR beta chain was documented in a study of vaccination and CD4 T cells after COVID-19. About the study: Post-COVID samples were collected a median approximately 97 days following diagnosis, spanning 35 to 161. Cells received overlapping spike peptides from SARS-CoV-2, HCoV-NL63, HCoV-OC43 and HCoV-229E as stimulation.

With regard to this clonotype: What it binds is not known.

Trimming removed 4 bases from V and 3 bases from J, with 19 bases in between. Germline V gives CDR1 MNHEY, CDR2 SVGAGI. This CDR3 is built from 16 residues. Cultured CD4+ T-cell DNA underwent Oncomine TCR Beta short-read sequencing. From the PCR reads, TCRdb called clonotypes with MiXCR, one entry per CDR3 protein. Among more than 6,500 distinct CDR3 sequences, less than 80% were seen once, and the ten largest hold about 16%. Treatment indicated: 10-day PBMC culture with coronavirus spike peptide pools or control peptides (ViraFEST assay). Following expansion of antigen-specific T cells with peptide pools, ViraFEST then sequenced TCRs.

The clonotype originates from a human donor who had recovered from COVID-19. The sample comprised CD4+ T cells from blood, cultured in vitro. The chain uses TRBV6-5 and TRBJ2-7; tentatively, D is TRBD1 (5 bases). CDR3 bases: TGTGCCAGCAGTTCCACACTCCAGGGCAGGTACTACGAGCAGTACTTC. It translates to CASSSTLQGRYYEQYF.